These 2 T cell receptor beta chains were sequenced from one sample in a study of blood T cell repertoires in COVID-19. Sequenced by immunoSEQ multiplex PCR; TCRdb stores in-frame clones only, minus some. The data contain 250,000 or so clones, around 88% of them singletons. The sample was peripheral blood. Receptors originate from a woman aged 30 to 39 with COVID-19, enrolled during active disease.

This clone was recorded a few times. This chain joins TRBV9 and TRBJ2-1, with a possible D match to TRBD1 (5 bases). V shed 0 bases and J shed 7 bases, with 11 bases lying between them. This CDR3 is 14 amino acids long. From germline, CDR1 is SGDLS and CDR2 YYNGEE. The CDR3 here is CASSVVPGLNEQFF. The CDR3 nucleotides read TGTGCCAGCAGCGTAGTTCCAGGGTTGAATGAGCAGTTCTTC.

This chain connects TRBV24-1 to TRBJ1-5; 12 positions agree with TRBD1. The CDR3 contains 17 residues. Germline V CDR1 and CDR2: KGHDR, SFDVKD. V shed 7 bases and J 4 bases; nucleotides not matched to a gene: 10. The CDR3 DNA follows: TGTGCCACCAGCCGGGACAGGGGGCATGGGTCGAATCAGCCCCAGCATTTT. It encodes CATSRDRGHGSNQPQHF.